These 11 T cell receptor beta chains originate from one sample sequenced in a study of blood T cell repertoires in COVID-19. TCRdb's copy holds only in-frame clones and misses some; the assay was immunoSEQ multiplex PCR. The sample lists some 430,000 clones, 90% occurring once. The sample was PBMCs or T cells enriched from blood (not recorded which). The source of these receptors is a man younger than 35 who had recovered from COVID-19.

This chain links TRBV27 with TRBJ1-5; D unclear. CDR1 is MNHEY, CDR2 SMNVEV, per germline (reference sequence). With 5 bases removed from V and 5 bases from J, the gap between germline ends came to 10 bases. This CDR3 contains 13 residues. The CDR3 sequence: CASSINTDQPQHF. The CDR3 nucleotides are TGTGCCAGCAGTATAAACACCGATCAGCCCCAGCATTTT.

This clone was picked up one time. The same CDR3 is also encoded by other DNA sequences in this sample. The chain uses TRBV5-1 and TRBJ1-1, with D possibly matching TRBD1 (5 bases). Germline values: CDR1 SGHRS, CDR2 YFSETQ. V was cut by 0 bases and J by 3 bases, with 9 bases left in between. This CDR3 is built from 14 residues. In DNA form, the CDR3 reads TGCGCCAGCAGCTTGGCGGGGGGTTACACTGAAGCTTTCTTT. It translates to CASSLAGGYTEAFF.

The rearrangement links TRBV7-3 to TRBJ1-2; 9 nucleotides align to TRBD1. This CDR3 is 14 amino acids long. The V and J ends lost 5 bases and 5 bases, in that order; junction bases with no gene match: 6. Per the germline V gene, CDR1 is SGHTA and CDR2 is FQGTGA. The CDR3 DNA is TGTGCCAGCAGCCCCGGGACAGGGCAATATGGCTACACCTTC. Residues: CASSPGTGQYGYTF. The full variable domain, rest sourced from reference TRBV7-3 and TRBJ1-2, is GAGVSQTPSNKVTEKGKYVELRCDPISGHTALYWYRQSLGQGPEFLIYFQGTGAADDSGLPNDRFFAVRPEGSVSTLKIQRTERGDSAVYLCASSPGTGQYGYTFGSGTRLTVV.

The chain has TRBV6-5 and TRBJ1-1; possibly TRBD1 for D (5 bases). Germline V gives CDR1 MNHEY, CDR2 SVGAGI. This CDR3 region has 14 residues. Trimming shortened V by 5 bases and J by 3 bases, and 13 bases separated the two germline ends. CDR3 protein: CASSPHGGDTEAFF. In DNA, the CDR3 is TGTGCCAGCAGTCCTCATGGGGGGGACACTGAAGCTTTCTTT.

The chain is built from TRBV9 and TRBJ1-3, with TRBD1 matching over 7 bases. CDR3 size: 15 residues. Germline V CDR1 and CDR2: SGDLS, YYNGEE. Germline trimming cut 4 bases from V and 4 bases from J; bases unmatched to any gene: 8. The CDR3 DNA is TGTGCCAGCAGCCCATTCCAGGGGGGAGGAAACACCATATATTTT. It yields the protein CASSPFQGGGNTIYF.

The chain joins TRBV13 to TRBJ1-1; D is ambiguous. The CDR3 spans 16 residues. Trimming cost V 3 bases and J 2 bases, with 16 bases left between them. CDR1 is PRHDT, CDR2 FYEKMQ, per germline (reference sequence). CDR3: CASSFSFPSGNTEAFF. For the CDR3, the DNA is TGTGCCAGCAGCTTTAGTTTTCCTTCGGGTAACACTGAAGCTTTCTTT.

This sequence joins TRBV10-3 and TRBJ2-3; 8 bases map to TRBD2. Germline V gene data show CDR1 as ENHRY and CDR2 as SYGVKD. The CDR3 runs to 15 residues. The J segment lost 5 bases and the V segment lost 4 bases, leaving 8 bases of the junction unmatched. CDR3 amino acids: CAISGGGSGRDTQYF. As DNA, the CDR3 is TGTGCCATCAGTGGGGGAGGGAGCGGGAGAGATACGCAGTATTTT.

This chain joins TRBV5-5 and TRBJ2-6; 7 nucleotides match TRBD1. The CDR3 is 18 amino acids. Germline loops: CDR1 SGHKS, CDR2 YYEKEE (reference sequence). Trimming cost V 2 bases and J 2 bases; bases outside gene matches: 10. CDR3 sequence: CASSFRAGGQPGANVLTF. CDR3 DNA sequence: TGTGCCAGCAGCTTTCGAGCAGGGGGACAGCCTGGGGCCAACGTCCTGACTTTC.

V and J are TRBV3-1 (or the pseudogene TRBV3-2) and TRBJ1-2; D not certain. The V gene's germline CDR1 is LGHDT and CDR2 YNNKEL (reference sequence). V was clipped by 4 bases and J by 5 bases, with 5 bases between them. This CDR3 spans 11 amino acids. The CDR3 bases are TGTGCCAGCAGCCCGGGGTATGGCTACACCTTC. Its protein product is CASSPGYGYTF.

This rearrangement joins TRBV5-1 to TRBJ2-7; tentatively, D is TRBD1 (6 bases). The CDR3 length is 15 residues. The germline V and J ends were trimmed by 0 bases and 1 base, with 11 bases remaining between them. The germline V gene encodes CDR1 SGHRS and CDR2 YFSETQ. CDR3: CASSLGQVVSYEQYF. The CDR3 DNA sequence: TGCGCCAGCAGCTTGGGACAGGTGGTTTCCTACGAGCAGTACTTC.

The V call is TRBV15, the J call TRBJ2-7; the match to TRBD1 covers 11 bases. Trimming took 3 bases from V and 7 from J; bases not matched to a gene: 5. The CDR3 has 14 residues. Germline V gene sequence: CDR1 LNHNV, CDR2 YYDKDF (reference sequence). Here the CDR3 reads CATSRGTGGGEQYF. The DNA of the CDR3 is TGTGCCACCAGCAGGGGGACAGGGGGTGGAGAGCAGTACTTC.